This passage covers 4 T cell receptor beta chains from one sample sequenced in a study of blood T cell repertoires in COVID-19. Measured with immunoSEQ multiplex PCR; TCRdb has only the in-frame clones, and not every one. This table has around 180,000 clones, about 87% appearing once. Sequenced input: peripheral blood. Receptor source: a man in his 60s with acute or convalescent COVID-19.

The V gene is TRBV7-9, the J gene TRBJ2-3; 8 positions match TRBD2. Trimming took 5 bases from V and 6 from J; bases not matched to a gene: 7. CDR3 size: 14 residues. In germline, CDR1 is SEHNR, CDR2 FQNEAQ (reference sequence). The CDR3 DNA reads TGTGCCAGCAGCCGGGGGGGGAATGCGGATACGCAGTATTTT. It is translated as CASSRGGNADTQYF.

This clone has a single count. The V and J genes are TRBV5-1 and TRBJ1-4; a possible D gene is TRBD1 (5 bases). This CDR3 has 14 amino acids. Deletions cut 3 bases from V and 7 bases from J, with 13 bases between. Germline lookup yields CDR1 SGHRS and CDR2 YFSETQ. CDR3 protein: CASSSFFQGEKLFF. CDR3 coding DNA: TGCGCCAGCAGCTCTTTCTTTCAGGGTGAAAAACTGTTTTTT.

The chain uses TRBV21-1 and TRBJ1-1; the table names TRBD1, a call not compared with the DNA. TRBV21-1 is a pseudogene locus. The CDR3 is made up of 18 amino acids. CDR3 in DNA: TGTGCCAGCAGCAATTATTACCCCACGCAGCAGGGGTTTTCGGAAGCTTTCTTT. Protein: CASSNYYPTQQGFSEAFF.

This chain uses TRBV5-4 with TRBJ1-1; tentative D call: TRBD1 (5 bases). The CDR3 has 15 residues. Trimming pared 4 bases from V and 3 bases from J, leaving 16 bases between. Germline CDR1 and CDR2: SGHNT and YYREEE (reference sequence). The CDR3 DNA follows: TGTGCCAGCAGCGGGAGGGTGGGGGATCACACTGAAGCTTTCTTT. Translating gives CASSGRVGDHTEAFF.